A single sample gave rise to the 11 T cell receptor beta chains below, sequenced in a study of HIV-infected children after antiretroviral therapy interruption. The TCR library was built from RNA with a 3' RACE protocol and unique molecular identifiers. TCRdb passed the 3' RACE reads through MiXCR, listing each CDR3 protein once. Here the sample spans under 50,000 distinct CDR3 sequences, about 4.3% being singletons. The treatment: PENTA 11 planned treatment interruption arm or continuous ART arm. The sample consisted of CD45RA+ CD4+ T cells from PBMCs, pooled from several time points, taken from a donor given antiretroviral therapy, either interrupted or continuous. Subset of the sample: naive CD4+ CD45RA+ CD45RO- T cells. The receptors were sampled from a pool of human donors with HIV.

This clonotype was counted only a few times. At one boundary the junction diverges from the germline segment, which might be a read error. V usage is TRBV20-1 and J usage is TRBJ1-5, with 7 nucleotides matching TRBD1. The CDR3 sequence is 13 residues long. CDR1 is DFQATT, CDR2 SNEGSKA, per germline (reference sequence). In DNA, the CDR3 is TGCAGTGCCAGAGGGACAGTCAATCAGCCCCAGCATTTT. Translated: CSARGTVNQPQHF.

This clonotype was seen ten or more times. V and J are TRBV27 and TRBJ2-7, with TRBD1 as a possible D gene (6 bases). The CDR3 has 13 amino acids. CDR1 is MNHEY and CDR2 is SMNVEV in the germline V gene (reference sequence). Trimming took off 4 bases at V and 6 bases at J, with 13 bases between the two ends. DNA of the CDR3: TGTGCCAGCAGTTCCAACCGGGACACCGAGCAGTACTTC. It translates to CASSSNRDTEQYF.

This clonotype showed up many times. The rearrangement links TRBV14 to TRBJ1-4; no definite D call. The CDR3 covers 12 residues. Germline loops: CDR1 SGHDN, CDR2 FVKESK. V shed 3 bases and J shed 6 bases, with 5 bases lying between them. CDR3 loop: CASSQAYEKLFF. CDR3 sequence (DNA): TGTGCCAGCAGCCAGGCCTATGAAAAACTGTTTTTT.

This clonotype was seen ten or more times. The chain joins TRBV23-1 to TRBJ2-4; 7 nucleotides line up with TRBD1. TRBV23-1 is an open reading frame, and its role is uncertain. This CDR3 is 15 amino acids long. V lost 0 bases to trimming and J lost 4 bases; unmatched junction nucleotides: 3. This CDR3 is CASSQSDRRKNIQYF. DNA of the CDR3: TGCGCCAGCAGTCAATCGGACAGGAGAAAAAACATTCAGTACTTC.

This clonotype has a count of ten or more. The CDR3 spells CAISDPPMGGTDTQYF. The CDR3 DNA sequence: TGTGCCATCAGTGACCCCCCGATGGGGGGCACAGATACGCAGTATTTT. This sequence joins TRBV10-3 and TRBJ2-3; D tentatively fits TRBD1 or TRBD2 (5 bases each). Trimming left V 3 bases short and J 1 base short, with 14 bases between. This CDR3 spans 16 amino acids. The germline V gene has CDR1 ENHRY and CDR2 SYGVKD.

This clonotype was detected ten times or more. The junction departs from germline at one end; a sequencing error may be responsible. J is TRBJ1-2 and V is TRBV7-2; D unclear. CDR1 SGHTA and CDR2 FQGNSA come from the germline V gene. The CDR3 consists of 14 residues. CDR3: CASSLVDYGYGYTF. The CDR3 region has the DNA TGTGCCAGCAGTTTAGTGGACTATGGCTATGGCTACACCTTC.

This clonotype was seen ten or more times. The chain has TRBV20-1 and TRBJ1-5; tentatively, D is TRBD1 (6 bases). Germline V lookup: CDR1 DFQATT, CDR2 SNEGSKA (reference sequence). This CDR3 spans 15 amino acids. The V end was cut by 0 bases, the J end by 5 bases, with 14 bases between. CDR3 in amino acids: CSARELGRTDQPQHF. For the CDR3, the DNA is TGCAGTGCTAGAGAGTTGGGACGGACAGATCAGCCCCAGCATTTT.

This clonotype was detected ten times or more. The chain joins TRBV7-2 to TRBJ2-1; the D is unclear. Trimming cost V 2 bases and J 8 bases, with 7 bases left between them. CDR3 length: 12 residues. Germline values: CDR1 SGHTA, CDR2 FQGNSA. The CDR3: CASSLRVDEQFF. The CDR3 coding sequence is TGTGCCAGCAGCTTAAGGGTGGATGAGCAGTTCTTC.

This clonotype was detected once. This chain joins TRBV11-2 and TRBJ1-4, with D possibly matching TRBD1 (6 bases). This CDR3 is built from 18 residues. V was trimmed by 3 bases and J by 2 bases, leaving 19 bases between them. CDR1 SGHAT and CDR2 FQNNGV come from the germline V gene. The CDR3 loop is CASSLRAGAGATNEKLFF. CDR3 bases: TGTGCCAGCAGCTTGAGGGCCGGGGCAGGGGCGACTAATGAAAAACTGTTTTTT.

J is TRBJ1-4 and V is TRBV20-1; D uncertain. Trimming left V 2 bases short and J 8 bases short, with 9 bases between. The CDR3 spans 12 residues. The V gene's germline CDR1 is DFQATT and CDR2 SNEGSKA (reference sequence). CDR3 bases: TGCAGTGCTAGATCCCCAGGCGAAAAACTGTTTTTT. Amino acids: CSARSPGEKLFF.

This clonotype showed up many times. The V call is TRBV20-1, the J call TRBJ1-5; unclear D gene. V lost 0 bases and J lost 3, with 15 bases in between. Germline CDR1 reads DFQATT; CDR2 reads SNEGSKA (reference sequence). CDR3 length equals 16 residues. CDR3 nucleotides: TGCAGTGCTAGAGATCTCAGGAGGGATCTCAATCAGCCCCAGCATTTT. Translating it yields CSARDLRRDLNQPQHF.